A single sample gave rise to the 32 T cell receptor beta chains below, sequenced in a study of T cells in Graves' hyperthyroidism and ophthalmopathy (dated by TCRdb to the late 2010s). Receptor libraries were prepared by multiplex PCR. Sequenced using an Illumina HiSeq 2000. The TCR beta CDR3 regions were amplified from RNA transcripts. A first-round RT-PCR of the TCR CDR3 used the HTBI primer set with the Qiagen OneStep RT-PCR kit. TCRdb passed the public sequencing reads through fastp at Q25 and MiXCR, retaining productive beta sequences. Rows are unified per CDR3 protein, each entry keeping the most common DNA and genes. Here the sample has nearly 750,000 distinct CDR3 sequences; over 35% occur a single time. Jointly, the top ten make up around 32% of the sample. Sequencing was done on a sample of blood. All receptors come from a woman in her thirties or forties with Graves' hyperthyroidism.

This clonotype was detected a few times. The J gene is TRBJ1-4, the V gene TRBV5-1; tentative D call: TRBD1 (5 bases). The CDR3 runs to 14 residues. Germline CDR1 is SGHRS and CDR2 is YFSETQ. V lost 4 bases and J 8 bases, leaving 15 bases between the germline ends. The CDR3 DNA reads TGCGCCAGCAGCATAGGGACTCCCGGGGAAAAACTGTTTTTT. It encodes CASSIGTPGEKLFF.

V and J are TRBV7-2 and TRBJ2-5, with a possible D match to TRBD1 (5 bases). The V gene's germline CDR1 is SGHTA and CDR2 FQGNSA. Trimming removed 4 bases at V and 2 bases at J, with 11 bases between. The length of the CDR3 is 14 residues. CDR3 sequence: CASSSDRSQETQYF. The DNA for the CDR3 is TGTGCCAGCAGCTCTGACAGAAGTCAAGAGACCCAGTACTTC.

The genes are TRBV7-9 and TRBJ1-2; no definite D call. Trimming stripped 2 bases from V and 7 bases from J, with 14 bases between. The CDR3 has 14 amino acids. Germline assignment: CDR1 SEHNR and CDR2 FQNEAQ (reference sequence). The CDR3 bases are TGTGCCAGCAGCTTATACTCTCAGACACCTGGCTACACCTTC. It encodes CASSLYSQTPGYTF.

Concerning this clonotype: One end of the junction is discordant with germline, which a read error may explain. The V and J genes are TRBV24-1 and TRBJ1-5, with D unclear. Per germline, CDR1 KGHDR and CDR2 SFDVKD. This CDR3 is built from 14 residues. The CDR3 reads CATQTGESNRPQHF. CDR3 in DNA: TGTGCCACCCAAACTGGAGAAAGCAATCGGCCCCAGCATTTT.

V and J are TRBV5-4 and TRBJ1-3; D is possibly TRBD1 (5 bases). The V end was cut by 0 bases, the J end by 0 bases, with 7 bases between. CDR1 is SGHNT, CDR2 YYREEE, per germline (reference sequence). The CDR3 has 15 amino acids. CDR3 nucleotide sequence: TGTGCCAGCAGCTTGGGGGGCCACTCTGGAAACACCATATATTTT. Residues: CASSLGGHSGNTIYF.

This clonotype showed up many times. V usage is TRBV12-3 or TRBV12-4 and J usage is TRBJ1-5; no clear D gene. V lost 5 bases, J lost 4 bases, and 9 bases lay in between. The CDR3 is made up of 13 amino acids. The CDR3 bases are TGTGCCAGCAGTCCCTCTTGGAATCAGCCCCAGCATTTT. Residues: CASSPSWNQPQHF.

This chain joins TRBV20-1 and TRBJ2-3; D gene unclear. The germline CDR1 and CDR2 sequences are DFQATT and SNEGSKA (reference sequence). The germline V and J ends were trimmed by 6 bases and 5 bases, with 18 bases remaining between them. The CDR3 sequence is 14 residues long. The CDR3 reads CSAPTQMAGDTQYF. The DNA of the CDR3 is TGCAGTGCCCCGACCCAAATGGCAGGAGATACGCAGTATTTT.

The CDR3 sequence: CASSSGTYNSPLHF. Here the CDR3 DNA reads TGTGCCAGCAGCTCAGGGACCTATAATTCACCCCTCCACTTT. The rearrangement uses TRBV7-8 and TRBJ1-6; D possibly corresponds to TRBD1 (5 bases). The CDR3 spans 14 residues. Trimming removed 4 bases at V and 2 bases at J, with 6 bases between. Germline assignment: CDR1 SGHVS and CDR2 FQNEAQ.

Concerning this clonotype itself: This likely traces to a read error, being one base from a far larger clone. This chain links TRBV9 with TRBJ2-2; possible D gene TRBD2, 6 bases. The CDR3 runs 11 residues. Per germline, CDR1 SGDLS and CDR2 YYNGEE. The CDR3, as DNA: TGTGCCAGCAGCCGCGGCGGGGAGCTGGTTTTT. Protein product: CASSRGGELVF.

The table lists this clonotype with a few counts. The CDR3 DNA reads TGTGACAATGGGTGTACAGATACGCAGTATTTT. It is translated as CDNGCTDTQYF. This chain joins TRBV7-2 and TRBJ2-3, with unresolved D. Looked up from germline, CDR1 is SGHTA and CDR2 is FQGNSA. The length of the CDR3 is 11 residues.

V gene TRBV19 combines with J gene TRBJ1-1; D remains unclear. This CDR3 contains 13 residues. CDR1 and CDR2 (germline): LNHDA, SQIVND (reference sequence). V lost 10 bases, J lost 1 base, and 13 bases lay in between. This CDR3 is CATQWFGNTEAFF. For the CDR3, the DNA is TGTGCCACCCAGTGGTTCGGGAACACTGAAGCTTTCTTT.

This clonotype appeared a few times. CDR3 sequence reads: CASSAGQFLYGYTF. The CDR3 nucleotides are TGCGCCAGCAGCGCGGGACAGTTCCTTTATGGCTACACCTTC. V usage is TRBV5-1 and J usage is TRBJ1-2, with TRBD1 identical over 7 bases. V shed 4 bases, J shed 5 bases, and the junction held 8 bases outside the gene matches. CDR1 is SGHRS, CDR2 YFSETQ, per germline. This CDR3 is built from 14 residues.

This clonotype has more than one count but fewer than ten. The chain recombines TRBV3-1 with TRBJ1-2; D call uncertain. Deletions cut 1 base from V and 4 bases from J, with 16 bases between. Looked up from germline, CDR1 is LGHDT and CDR2 is YNNKEL (reference sequence). The CDR3 is made up of 16 amino acids. Here the CDR3 DNA reads TGTGCCAGCAGCCAAGGGGTTTGGGAAGGAGGCTATGGCTACACCTTC. Translated, it gives CASSQGVWEGGYGYTF.

This clonotype has ten or more counts. This chain connects TRBV2 to TRBJ1-1; D not resolved. Trimming shortened V by 5 bases and J by 0 bases, and 7 bases separated the two germline ends. The CDR3 is 13 amino acids. Germline-derived CDR1 and CDR2 are SNHLY and FYNNEI. The CDR3 loop reads CASSQPLNTEAFF. The CDR3 coding sequence is TGTGCCAGCAGTCAGCCTTTGAACACTGAAGCTTTCTTT. The whole variable domain, remainder taken from reference TRBV2 and TRBJ1-1, is EPEVTQTPSHQVTQMGQEVILRCVPISNHLYFYWYRQILGQKVEFLVSFYNNEISEKSEIFDDQFSVERPDGSNFTLKIRSTKLEDSAMYFCASSQPLNTEAFFGQGTRLTVV.

This clonotype has at least ten counts. The rearrangement links TRBV7-8 to TRBJ2-5; D remains ambiguous. V gave up 2 bases and J gave up 4 bases, with 8 bases separating them. In germline, CDR1 is SGHVS, CDR2 FQNEAQ. CDR3 length: 13 residues. The CDR3 loop is CASSLIRVETQYF. CDR3 nucleotides: TGTGCCAGCAGCTTAATTAGGGTAGAGACCCAGTACTTC.

As for this clonotype: This may stem from a read error, because a much larger clone lies one nucleotide away. The J gene is TRBJ2-7, the V gene TRBV20-1; 9 positions match TRBD1. The J segment lost 5 bases and the V segment lost 4 bases, leaving 6 bases of the junction unmatched. The CDR3 sequence is 13 residues long. Germline V gene sequence: CDR1 DFQATT, CDR2 SNEGSKA (reference sequence). The CDR3 DNA sequence: TGCAGTGCTATGGGACAGGGCTTCCACGAGCAGTACTTC. It encodes CSAMGQGFHEQYF.

The rearrangement joins TRBV10-3 to TRBJ2-7; 11 nucleotides match TRBD2. The J call may be faulty, since TRBJ2-1 better matches the DNA end. This CDR3 spans 18 amino acids. Germline loops: CDR1 ENHRY, CDR2 SYGVKD. CDR3 bases: TGTGCCATCAGTGAGTTTAGCGGGGGGGCCGGATCCTACAATGAGCAGTTCTTC. Amino acids: CAISEFSGGAGSYNEQFF.

Concerning this clonotype itself: This may come from a read error, since a much larger clone is one base off. The chain links TRBV2 to TRBJ1-1, with D unresolved. Germline CDR1 SNHLY, CDR2 FYNNEI. CDR3 length: 16 residues. Between the trimmed V and J ends, which lost 8 bases and 4 bases, there was a span of 23 bases. DNA of the CDR3: TGTGCCAGCCTCGTCAGGACCCATCCCGCGAGCACTGAAGCTTTCTTT. Translated, it gives CASLVRTHPASTEAFF.

As regards this clonotype: A much larger clone lies one base from this, so it may be a read error. The chain couples TRBV6-5 to TRBJ1-1, with 9 bases lining up with TRBD1. This CDR3 is built from 14 residues. CDR1 and CDR2 (germline): MNHEY, SVGAGI. CDR3 loop: CAATPGQGHTEALF. CDR3 sequence (DNA): TGTGCCGCTACGCCGGGACAGGGTCACACTGAAGCTCTCTTT.

This clonotype was seen only a few times. The chain carries TRBV4-3 and TRBJ2-7, with D perhaps matching TRBD2 (7 bases). This CDR3 region has 17 residues. V was clipped by 2 bases and J by 5 bases, with 22 bases between them. Looked up from germline, CDR1 is LGHNA and CDR2 is YSLEER. CDR3 protein: CASSQKRGGGADDEQYF. CDR3 coding DNA: TGCGCCAGCAGCCAAAAGAGGGGTGGGGGGGCGGACGACGAGCAGTACTTC.

The gene calls are TRBV25-1 and TRBJ2-2; 11 positions agree with TRBD2. This CDR3 region has 18 residues. The germline V gene has CDR1 MGHDK and CDR2 SYGVNS. J lost 3 bases, V lost 1 base, and 7 bases had no gene match. The CDR3 here is CASSESPGLAVHTGELFF. The CDR3 nucleotides are TGTGCCAGCAGTGAATCACCGGGACTAGCGGTCCACACCGGGGAGCTGTTTTTT.

The chain employs TRBV24-1 and TRBJ1-5, with D unresolved. The CDR3 covers 15 residues. V shed 2 bases and J shed 1 base, with 8 bases lying between them. The germline gives CDR1 KGHDR, CDR2 SFDVKD. The CDR3, as DNA: TGTGCCACCAGTGATTCCAGCGGGAGCAATCAGCCCCAGCATTTT. As protein: CATSDSSGSNQPQHF.

The chain couples TRBV5-6 to TRBJ1-6, with D hard to call. The germline V gene encodes CDR1 SGHDT and CDR2 YYEEEE. V was clipped by 1 base and J by 3 bases, with 11 bases between them. This CDR3 has 16 residues. CDR3 region: CASSLKKGFYNSPLHF. CDR3 nucleotide sequence: TGTGCCAGCAGCTTGAAGAAAGGTTTCTATAATTCACCCCTCCACTTT.

This chain joins TRBV12-3 or TRBV12-4 and TRBJ1-2; the match to TRBD1 covers 8 bases. The CDR3 has 15 amino acids. The trim removed 6 bases at V and 1 base at J, leaving 7 bases unmatched. The CDR3: CASRPPQGGNYGYTF. The DNA of the CDR3 is TGTGCCAGCAGACCACCACAGGGGGGTAACTATGGCTACACCTTC.

The table lists this clonotype with a few counts. V and J are TRBV24-1 and TRBJ2-2; D is perhaps TRBD2 (5 bases). Deletions cut 5 bases from V and 3 bases from J, with 9 bases between. The CDR3 has 14 residues. In germline, CDR1 is KGHDR, CDR2 SFDVKD. The CDR3 loop is CATSGLADTGELFF. For the CDR3, the DNA is TGTGCCACCAGTGGGCTAGCCGACACCGGGGAGCTGTTTTTT.

The chain has TRBV7-2 and TRBJ2-7, with TRBD1 identical over 8 bases. The J call may be faulty, since TRBJ2-1 better matches the DNA end. Germline-derived CDR1 and CDR2 are SGHTA and FQGNSA. CDR3 length: 13 amino acids. For the CDR3, the DNA is TGTGCCAGCAGTGAGAACAGGGGGGACAAGCAGTTCTTC. Its translation is CASSENRGDKQFF.

This clonotype was counted many times. This sequence joins TRBV7-8 and TRBJ2-6; D is unresolved. The V gene's germline CDR1 is SGHVS and CDR2 FQNEAQ. This CDR3 spans 16 amino acids. V dropped 0 bases and J dropped 2 bases, with 8 bases sitting between them. For the CDR3, the DNA is TGTGCCAGCAGCTTAGCCCCCCAAGCTGGGGCCAACGTCCTGACTTTC. As protein: CASSLAPQAGANVLTF.

The chain combines TRBV7-3 with TRBJ2-7; 7 positions agree with TRBD2. Germline values: CDR1 SGHTA, CDR2 FQGTGA. The V and J ends lost 5 bases and 4 bases, in that order; junction bases with no gene match: 11. The CDR3 contains 15 residues. The CDR3 reads CASSIYGGSSYEQYF. The CDR3 DNA reads as TGTGCCAGCAGCATATACGGGGGGTCCTCATACGAGCAGTACTTC.

This clonotype has more than one count but fewer than ten. The chain links TRBV20-1 to TRBJ2-7, with 12 bases that match TRBD1. Germline CDR1 is DFQATT and CDR2 is SNEGSKA (reference sequence). V lost 4 bases, J lost 6 bases, and 7 bases stayed unmatched. This CDR3 has 14 amino acids. CDR3 protein: CSAKHRDRGPEQYF. CDR3 bases: TGCAGTGCTAAACACCGGGACAGGGGGCCCGAGCAGTACTTC.

Comment on this clonotype: One end of the junction does not line up with germline, which may come from a read error. The V call is TRBV29-1, the J call TRBJ2-2, with D possibly TRBD2 on 6 matching bases. Per germline, CDR1 SQVTM and CDR2 ANQGSEA. This CDR3 has 16 residues. CDR3 region: CSVVGLLAANTGEPFF. The CDR3, as DNA: TGCAGCGTTGTAGGCTTATTAGCGGCGAACACCGGGGAGCCGTTTTTT.

The chain combines TRBV6-5 with TRBJ2-3; D is ambiguous. The V end was cut by 7 bases, the J end by 4 bases, with 6 bases between. The CDR3 consists of 11 residues. Germline V gene data show CDR1 as MNHEY and CDR2 as SVGAGI. CDR3 region: CASTRADTQYF. DNA for the CDR3: TGTGCCAGCACTAGGGCAGATACGCAGTATTTT.

In this sample, this clonotype turned up many times. The rearrangement joins TRBV29-1 to TRBJ1-1; TRBD1 matches at 7 bases. The CDR3 loop spans 14 amino acids. The J segment lost 1 base and the V segment lost 5 bases, leaving 7 bases of the junction unmatched. Germline lookup yields CDR1 SQVTM and CDR2 ANQGSEA. The DNA of the CDR3 is TGCAGCGTTACAGGGGAATCCTCGAACACTGAAGCTTTCTTT. Translation gives CSVTGESSNTEAFF.